This T cell receptor (beta chain) was documented in a study of blood T cell repertoires in COVID-19. As originally analysed: Amplification with reference gene primers provided the estimates of nucleated cell counts. Here immunoSEQ multiplex PCR was the method, and the copy in TCRdb shows in-frame clones only, minus some. Clone size and the V and J calls come from that table; the DNA yielded D and trimming. The table records roughly 150,000 clones, 65% to 85% of them present only once. J gave up 1 base and V 6 bases, and 2 bases lay outside the gene matches. CDR3 length equals 13 residues. The chain employs TRBV12-3 or TRBV12-4 and TRBJ2-7; 8 positions match TRBD1. The source material was peripheral blood. The sequence came from a woman aged 80 or over with acute or convalescent COVID-19. The CDR3 nucleotides read TGTGCCAGCAGGCGGACAGGGTCCTACGAGCAGTACTTC. This translates into CASRRTGSYEQYF.